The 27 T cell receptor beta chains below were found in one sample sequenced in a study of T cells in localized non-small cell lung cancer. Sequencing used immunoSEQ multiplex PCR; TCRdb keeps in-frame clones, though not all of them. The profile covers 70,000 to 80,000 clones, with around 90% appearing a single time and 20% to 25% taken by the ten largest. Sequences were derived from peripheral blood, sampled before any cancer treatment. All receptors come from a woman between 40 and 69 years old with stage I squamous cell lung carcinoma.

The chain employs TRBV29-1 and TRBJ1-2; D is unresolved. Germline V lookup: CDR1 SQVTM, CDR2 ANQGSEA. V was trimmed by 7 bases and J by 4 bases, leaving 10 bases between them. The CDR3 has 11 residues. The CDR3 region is CSAGDGYGYTF. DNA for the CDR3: TGCAGCGCCGGCGACGGCTATGGCTACACCTTC.

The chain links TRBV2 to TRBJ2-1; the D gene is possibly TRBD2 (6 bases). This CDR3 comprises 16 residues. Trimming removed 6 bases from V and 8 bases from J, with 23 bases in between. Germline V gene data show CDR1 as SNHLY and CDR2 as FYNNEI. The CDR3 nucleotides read TGTGCCAGCAGAGCAGCTCCCGGGACTGAATTTTATGAGCAGTTCTTC. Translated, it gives CASRAAPGTEFYEQFF.

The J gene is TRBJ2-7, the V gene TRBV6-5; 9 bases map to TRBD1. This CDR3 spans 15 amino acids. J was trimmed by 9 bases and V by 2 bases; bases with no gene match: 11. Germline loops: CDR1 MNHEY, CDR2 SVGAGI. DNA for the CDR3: TGTGCCAGCAGTTACACACCTCTGACAGGGGGAGCGCAGTACTTC. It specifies CASSYTPLTGGAQYF.

Here the CDR3 DNA reads TGTGCCAGCAGTGAACGGTTGAAGCAGGGGATGAACACTGAAGCTTTCTTT. Encoded protein: CASSERLKQGMNTEAFF. This rearrangement joins TRBV6-1 to TRBJ1-1, with a tentative D call TRBD1 (6 bases). Trimming shortened V by 2 bases and J by 0 bases, and 16 bases separated the two germline ends. The germline V gene encodes CDR1 MNHNS and CDR2 SASEGT. The CDR3 covers 17 residues.

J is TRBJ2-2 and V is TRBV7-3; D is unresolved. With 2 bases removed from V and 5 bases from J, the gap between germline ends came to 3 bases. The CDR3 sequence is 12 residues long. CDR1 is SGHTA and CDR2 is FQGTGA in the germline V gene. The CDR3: CASSLGTGELFF. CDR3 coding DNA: TGTGCCAGCAGCTTAGGGACCGGGGAGCTGTTTTTT.

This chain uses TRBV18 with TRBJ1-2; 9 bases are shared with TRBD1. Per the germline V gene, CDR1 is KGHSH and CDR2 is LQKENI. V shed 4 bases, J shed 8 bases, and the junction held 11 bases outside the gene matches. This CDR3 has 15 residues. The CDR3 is CASSRASDRGGGYTF. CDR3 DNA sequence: TGTGCCAGCTCACGCGCTTCGGACAGGGGCGGAGGCTACACCTTC.

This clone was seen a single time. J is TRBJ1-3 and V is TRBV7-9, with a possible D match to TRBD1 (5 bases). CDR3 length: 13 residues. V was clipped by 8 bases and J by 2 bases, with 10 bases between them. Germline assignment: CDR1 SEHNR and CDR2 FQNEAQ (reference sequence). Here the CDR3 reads CASRRGTGNTIYF. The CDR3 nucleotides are TGTGCCAGCCGAAGGGGAACTGGAAACACCATATATTTT.

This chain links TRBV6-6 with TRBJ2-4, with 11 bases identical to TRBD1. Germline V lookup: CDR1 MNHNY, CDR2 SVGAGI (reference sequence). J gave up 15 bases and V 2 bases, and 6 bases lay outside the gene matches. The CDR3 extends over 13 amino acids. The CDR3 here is CASSYGQGAVRYF. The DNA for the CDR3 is TGTGCCAGCAGTTACGGACAGGGGGCCGTAAGGTACTTC.

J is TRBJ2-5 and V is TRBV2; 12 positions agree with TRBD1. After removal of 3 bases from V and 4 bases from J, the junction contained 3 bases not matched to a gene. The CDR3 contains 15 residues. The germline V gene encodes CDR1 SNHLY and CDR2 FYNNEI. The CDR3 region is CASSDGTGGAETQYF. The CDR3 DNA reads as TGTGCCAGCAGTGACGGGACAGGGGGCGCAGAGACCCAGTACTTC.

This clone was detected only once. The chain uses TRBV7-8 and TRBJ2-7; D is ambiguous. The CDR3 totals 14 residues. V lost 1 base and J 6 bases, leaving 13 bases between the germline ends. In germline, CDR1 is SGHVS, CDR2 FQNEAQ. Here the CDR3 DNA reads TGTGCCAGCAGCTTAGGGGTCATGGAACGCGAGCAGTACTTC. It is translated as CASSLGVMEREQYF.

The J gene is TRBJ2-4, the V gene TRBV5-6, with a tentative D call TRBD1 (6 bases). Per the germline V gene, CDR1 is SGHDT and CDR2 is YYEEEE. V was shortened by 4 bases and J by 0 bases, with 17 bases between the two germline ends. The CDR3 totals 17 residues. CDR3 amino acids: CASSDLGRGPAKNIQYF. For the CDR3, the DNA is TGTGCCAGCAGCGACCTCGGCAGGGGCCCAGCCAAAAACATTCAGTACTTC.

The CDR3 DNA follows: TGCGCCAGCACCGCGGGGGGTCCCAGAGATACGCAGTATTTT. It codes for CASTAGGPRDTQYF. The chain uses TRBV5-1 and TRBJ2-3, with TRBD2 identical over 8 bases. CDR3 length: 14 residues. The V and J ends lost 6 bases and 5 bases, in that order; junction bases with no gene match: 8. Germline V gives CDR1 SGHRS, CDR2 YFSETQ.

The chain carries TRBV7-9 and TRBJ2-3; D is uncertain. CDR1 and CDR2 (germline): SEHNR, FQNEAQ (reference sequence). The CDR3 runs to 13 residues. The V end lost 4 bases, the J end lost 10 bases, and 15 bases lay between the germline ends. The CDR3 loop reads CASSSLYRFAQYF. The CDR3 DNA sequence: TGTGCCAGCAGCTCCTTATACCGGTTCGCGCAGTATTTT.

The CDR3, as DNA: TGCGCCAGCAGCGCTAACTACGAGCAGTACTTC. This codes for CASSANYEQYF. The genes are TRBV5-1 and TRBJ2-7, with D hard to call. This CDR3 is 11 amino acids long. The germline V and J ends were trimmed by 4 bases and 3 bases, with 5 bases remaining between them. Germline V gene sequence: CDR1 SGHRS, CDR2 YFSETQ.

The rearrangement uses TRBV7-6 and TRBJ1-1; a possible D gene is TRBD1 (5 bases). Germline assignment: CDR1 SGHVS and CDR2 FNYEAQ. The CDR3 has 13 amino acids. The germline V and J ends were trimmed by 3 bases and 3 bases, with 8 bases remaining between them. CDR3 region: CASSFSGDTEAFF. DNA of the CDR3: TGTGCCAGCAGCTTTTCGGGGGACACTGAAGCTTTCTTT.

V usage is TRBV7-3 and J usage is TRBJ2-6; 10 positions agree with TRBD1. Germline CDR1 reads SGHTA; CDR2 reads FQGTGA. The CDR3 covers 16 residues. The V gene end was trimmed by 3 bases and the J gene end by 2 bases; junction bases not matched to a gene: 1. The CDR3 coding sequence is TGTGCCAGCAGCTTGACAGGGGGCGCTGGGGCCAACGTCCTGACTTTC. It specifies CASSLTGGAGANVLTF.

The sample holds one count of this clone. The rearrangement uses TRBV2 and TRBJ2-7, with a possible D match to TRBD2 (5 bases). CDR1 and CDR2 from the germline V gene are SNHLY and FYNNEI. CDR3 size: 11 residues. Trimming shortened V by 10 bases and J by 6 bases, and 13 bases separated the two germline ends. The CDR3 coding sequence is TGTGCCACCCTTCGGGGTCGCGAGCAGTACTTC. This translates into CATLRGREQYF. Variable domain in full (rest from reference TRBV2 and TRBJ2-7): EPEVTQTPSHQVTQMGQEVILRCVPISNHLYFYWYRQILGQKVEFLVSFYNNEISEKSEIFDDQFSVERPDGSNFTLKIRSTKLEDSAMYFCATLRGREQYFGPGTRLTVT.

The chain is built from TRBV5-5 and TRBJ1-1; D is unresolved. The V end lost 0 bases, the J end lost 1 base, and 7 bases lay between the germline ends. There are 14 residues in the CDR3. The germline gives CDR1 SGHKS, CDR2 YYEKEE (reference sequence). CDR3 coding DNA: TGTGCCAGCAGCTTGGATTGGGGGAACACTGAAGCTTTCTTT. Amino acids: CASSLDWGNTEAFF. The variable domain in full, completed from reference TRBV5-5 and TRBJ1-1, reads DAGVTQSPTHLIKTRGQQVTLRCSPISGHKSVSWYQQVLGQGPQFIFQYYEKEERGRGNFPDRFSARQFPNYSSELNVNALLLGDSALYLCASSLDWGNTEAFFGQGTRLTVV.

In nucleotides, the CDR3 is TGTGCCAGCAGTGAACCGCCCCTCTGGAGTATTAACTATGGCTACACCTTC. Protein: CASSEPPLWSINYGYTF. This sequence joins TRBV2 and TRBJ1-2; D gene ambiguous. The V gene's germline CDR1 is SNHLY and CDR2 FYNNEI. The CDR3 extends over 17 amino acids. V was shortened by 2 bases and J by 1 base, with 17 bases between the two germline ends.

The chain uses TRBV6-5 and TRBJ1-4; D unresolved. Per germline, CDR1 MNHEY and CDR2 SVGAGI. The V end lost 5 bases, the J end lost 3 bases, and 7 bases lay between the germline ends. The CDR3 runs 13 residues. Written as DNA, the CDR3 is TGTGCCAGCAGTGAGCGTCCTAATGAAAAACTGTTTTTT. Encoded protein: CASSERPNEKLFF.

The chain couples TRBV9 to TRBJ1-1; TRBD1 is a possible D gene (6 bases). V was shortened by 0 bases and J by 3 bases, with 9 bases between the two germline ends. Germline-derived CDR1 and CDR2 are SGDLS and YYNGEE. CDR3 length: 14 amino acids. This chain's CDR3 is CASSVGTADTEAFF. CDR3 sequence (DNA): TGTGCCAGCAGCGTAGGGACAGCCGACACTGAAGCTTTCTTT. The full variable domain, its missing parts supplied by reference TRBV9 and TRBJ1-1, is DSGVTQTPKHLITATGQRVTLRCSPRSGDLSVYWYQQSLDQGLQFLIQYYNGEERAKGNILERFSAQQFPDLHSELNLSSLELGDSALYFCASSVGTADTEAFFGQGTRLTVV.

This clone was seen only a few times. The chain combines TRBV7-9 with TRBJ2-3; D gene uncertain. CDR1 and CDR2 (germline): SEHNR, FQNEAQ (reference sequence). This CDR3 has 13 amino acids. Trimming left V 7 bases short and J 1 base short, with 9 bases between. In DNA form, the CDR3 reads TGTGCCAGCATTGATTTGGGCACAGATACGCAGTATTTT. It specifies CASIDLGTDTQYF.

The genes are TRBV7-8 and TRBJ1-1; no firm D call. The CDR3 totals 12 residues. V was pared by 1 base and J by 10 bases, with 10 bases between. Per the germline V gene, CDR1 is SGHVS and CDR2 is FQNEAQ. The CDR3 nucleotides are TGTGCCAGCAGCTTAGAGAAGGGTGGAGCTTTCTTT. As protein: CASSLEKGGAFF.

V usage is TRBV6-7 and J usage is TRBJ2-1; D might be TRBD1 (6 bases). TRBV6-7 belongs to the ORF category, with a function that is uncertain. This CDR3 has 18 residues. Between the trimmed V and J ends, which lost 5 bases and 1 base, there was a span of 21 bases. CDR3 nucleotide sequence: TGTGCCAGCAGTCCCCCCGCCTCGAGGGGGTCTTCCTACAATGAGCAGTTCTTC. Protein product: CASSPPASRGSSYNEQFF.

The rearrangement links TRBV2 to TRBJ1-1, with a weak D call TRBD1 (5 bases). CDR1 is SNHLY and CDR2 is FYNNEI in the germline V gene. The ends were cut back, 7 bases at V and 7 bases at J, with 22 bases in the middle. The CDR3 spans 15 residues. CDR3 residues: CASKVEDTVQGEAFF. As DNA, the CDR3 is TGTGCCAGCAAGGTAGAGGACACCGTGCAGGGTGAAGCTTTCTTT. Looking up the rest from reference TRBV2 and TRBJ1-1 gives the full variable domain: EPEVTQTPSHQVTQMGQEVILRCVPISNHLYFYWYRQILGQKVEFLVSFYNNEISEKSEIFDDQFSVERPDGSNFTLKIRSTKLEDSAMYFCASKVEDTVQGEAFFGQGTRLTVV.

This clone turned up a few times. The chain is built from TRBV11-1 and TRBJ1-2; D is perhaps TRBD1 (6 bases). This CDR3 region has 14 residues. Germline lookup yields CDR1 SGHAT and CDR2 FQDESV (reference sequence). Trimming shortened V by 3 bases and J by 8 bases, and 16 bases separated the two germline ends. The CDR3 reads CASSFGGRSVGYTF. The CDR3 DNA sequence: TGTGCCAGCAGCTTCGGGGGGCGTTCGGTCGGCTACACCTTC. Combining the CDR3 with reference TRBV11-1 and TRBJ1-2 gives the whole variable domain EAEVAQSPRYKITEKSQAVAFWCDPISGHATLYWYRQILGQGPELLVQFQDESVVDDSQLPKDRFSAERLKGVDSTLKIQPAELGDSAMYLCASSFGGRSVGYTFGSGTRLTVV.

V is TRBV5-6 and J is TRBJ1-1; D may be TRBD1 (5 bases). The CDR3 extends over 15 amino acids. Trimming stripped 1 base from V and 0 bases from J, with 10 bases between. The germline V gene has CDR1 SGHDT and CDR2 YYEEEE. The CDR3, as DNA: TGTGCCAGCAGCTTGCCCGGGACGGTGAACACTGAAGCTTTCTTT. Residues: CASSLPGTVNTEAFF.